The T cell receptor (beta chain) under discussion was sequenced for a study of tumor and adjacent non-tumor tissue in lung cancer. TCRbeta libraries were built with three rounds of nested PCR, modified from ARM-PCR. Using its own MiXCR run on the multiplex PCR reads, TCRdb lists one record per CDR3 protein. The sample lists about 110,000 distinct CDR3 sequences; over 75% were seen once. V gave up 1 base and J gave up 0 bases, with 10 bases separating them. The V gene's germline CDR1 is SGHTS and CDR2 YDEGEE. This CDR3 comprises 15 residues. In the case of this clonotype: Its specificity is not known.

Study results and limitations: Higher tumor TCR diversity was associated with shorter survival. Top 100 clones took a larger repertoire share in normal lung.

The template was RNA from unsorted bulk tissue. The source of this sequence is a man between 65 and 79 years old with non-small cell lung cancer. The material sequenced was lung tumor tissue. The chain combines TRBV5-8 with TRBJ1-1, with no clear D. The CDR3 DNA follows: TGTGCCAGCAGCTTGAAATACGACGTGAACACTGAAGCTTTCTTT. Translated, it gives CASSLKYDVNTEAFF.